This T cell receptor beta chain is drawn from a study of blood T cell repertoires in COVID-19. The repertoire was sequenced with immunoSEQ multiplex PCR; TCRdb's copy has only in-frame clones and lacks some. The profile covers about 50,000 clones, with 60% to 80% appearing a single time and approximately 5% taken by the ten largest. The study drew participants aged about 18 to 89 years from roughly 25 US areas. This TCR was sampled from a woman aged 45-65 years with acute COVID-19. The specimen was PBMCs or T cells enriched from blood (not recorded which).

In DNA form, the CDR3 reads TGCGCCAGCAGCTTGGGACAGGGAGCGGGCTACACCTTC. This translates into CASSLGQGAGYTF. The genes are TRBV5-1 and TRBJ1-2; TRBD1 aligns across 7 bases. The J segment lost 8 bases and the V segment lost 0 bases, leaving 4 bases of the junction unmatched. The CDR3 loop spans 13 amino acids. Germline V gives CDR1 SGHRS, CDR2 YFSETQ.